These 9 T cell receptor beta chains share one sample of origin, sequenced in a study of response to subunit inactivated influenza vaccine (dated by TCRdb to the late 2010s). Libraries came from RT-PCR. TCRdb names Illumina HiSeq 2500 as the instrument used. The public reads were reanalyzed by TCRdb: fastp trimming at Q25, MiXCR alignment, in-frame beta chains only. Rows matching on CDR3 protein sequence are summarized as one entry with the most common DNA and genes. Across this sample there are more than 700,000 distinct CDR3 sequences, with 20% to 25% seen only once. The ten most abundant clones make up approximately 10% of the sample. The starting material was PBMCs from blood, obtained about 5 days after vaccination. These receptors were taken from a man aged 45 to 65 who received an inactivated influenza vaccine. Donor details come from another sample of the same person, matched by shared clones.

This clonotype turned up a few times. The V gene is TRBV20-1, the J gene TRBJ2-3; D remains ambiguous. Germline CDR1 is DFQATT and CDR2 is SNEGSKA (reference sequence). The germline V and J ends were trimmed by 3 bases and 0 bases, with 7 bases remaining between them. The CDR3 has 13 amino acids. DNA of the CDR3: TGCAGTGCTAGCGGGCCTAGCACAGATACGCAGTATTTT. Translated, it gives CSASGPSTDTQYF.

This clonotype was recorded a few times. V and J are TRBV20-1 and TRBJ2-3; D may be TRBD1 (5 bases). Germline V gene data show CDR1 as DFQATT and CDR2 as SNEGSKA (reference sequence). V gave up 6 bases and J gave up 2 bases, with 15 bases separating them. This CDR3 is 14 amino acids long. CDR3 loop: CSAAPVRVTDTQYF. CDR3 nucleotide sequence: TGCAGTGCGGCCCCTGTCAGGGTCACAGATACGCAGTATTTT.

V is TRBV10-3 and J is TRBJ2-7; 13 positions agree with TRBD2. Losses at the gene ends were 3 bases for V and 4 bases for J; bases not matched to a gene: 6. Germline loops: CDR1 ENHRY, CDR2 SYGVKD. This CDR3 comprises 16 residues. As DNA, the CDR3 is TGTGCCATCAGTGAAGGACTAGCGGGGGATGATTACGAGCAGTACTTC. Translating it yields CAISEGLAGDDYEQYF.

The V and J genes are TRBV4-3 and TRBJ2-2; TRBD1 might be the D (6 bases). The germline gives CDR1 LGHNA, CDR2 YSLEER. With 7 bases removed from V and 6 bases from J, the gap between germline ends came to 12 bases. This CDR3 is built from 13 residues. The CDR3 DNA reads TGCGCCAGCACACCCAGGGGTGCCGGGGAGCTGTTTTTT. Its protein product is CASTPRGAGELFF.

V usage is TRBV5-1 and J usage is TRBJ2-1; D gene ambiguous. Germline V CDR1 and CDR2: SGHRS, YFSETQ. The V end was cut by 4 bases, the J end by 15 bases, with 17 bases between. The CDR3 covers 12 residues. The DNA for the CDR3 is TGCGCCAGCAGCCCTGGCGAGCCCTCCTGGTTCTTC. Its translation: CASSPGEPSWFF.

The chain links TRBV6-2 or TRBV6-3 to TRBJ2-1; D remains ambiguous. CDR1 and CDR2 from the germline V gene are MNHEY and SVGEGT. The ends were cut back, 5 bases at V and 0 bases at J, with 8 bases in the middle. There are 14 residues in the CDR3. CDR3 residues: CASSGPISYNEQFF. CDR3 in DNA: TGTGCCAGCAGTGGCCCTATCTCCTACAATGAGCAGTTCTTC.

This clonotype was found a few times. This chain joins TRBV20-1 and TRBJ2-7; a weak D match, TRBD2 (5 bases). The CDR3 loop spans 14 amino acids. V was trimmed by 0 bases and J by 4 bases, leaving 13 bases between them. Germline V gene lookup returns CDR1 DFQATT and CDR2 SNEGSKA (reference sequence). CDR3 sequence reads: CSARDVEGVYEQYF. The CDR3 bases are TGCAGTGCTAGAGATGTTGAGGGAGTATACGAGCAGTACTTC.

This clonotype was seen once. CDR3 residues: CASSESTGYGYTF. In nucleotides, the CDR3 is TGTGCCAGCAGTGAGTCGACAGGGTATGGCTACACCTTC. V gene TRBV6-1 combines with J gene TRBJ1-2; 7 nucleotides align to TRBD1. The length of the CDR3 is 13 residues. Trimming cost V 3 bases and J 5 bases; bases outside gene matches: 3. CDR1 and CDR2 from the germline V gene are MNHNS and SASEGT.

This clonotype was detected ten times or more. This sequence joins TRBV20-1 and TRBJ2-7, with D tentatively TRBD1 (6 bases). Trimming removed 0 bases at V and 0 bases at J, with 12 bases between. The length of the CDR3 is 15 residues. Germline V gene lookup returns CDR1 DFQATT and CDR2 SNEGSKA (reference sequence). The CDR3 nucleotides are TGCAGTGCTAGAGACGGGACACCGGCCTCCTACGAGCAGTACTTC. It specifies CSARDGTPASYEQYF.